The 16 T cell receptor beta chains below come from one sample, sequenced in a study of blood T cell repertoires in COVID-19. Data came from immunoSEQ multiplex PCR; TCRdb stores just in-frame clones and leaves some out. The sample has about 46,000 clones, more than 70% seen once. The sequencing sample was made of peripheral blood. These receptors originate from an elderly woman with acute or convalescent COVID-19.

The chain is built from TRBV15 and TRBJ1-2; D unclear. Germline V lookup: CDR1 LNHNV, CDR2 YYDKDF (reference sequence). V was clipped by 5 bases and J by 6 bases, with 13 bases between them. CDR3 length: 13 amino acids. The CDR3 loop is CATSGSRGNGYTF. The CDR3, as DNA: TGTGCCACCAGCGGCTCGCGGGGAAATGGCTACACCTTC.

The chain uses TRBV11-3 and TRBJ1-2; D ambiguous. Germline CDR1 is SGHNT and CDR2 is YENEEA. The CDR3 covers 14 residues. V gave up 1 base and J gave up 8 bases, with 14 bases separating them. DNA of the CDR3: TGTGCCAGCAGCTTAGGCCCCGAAGGCGGCGGCTACACCTTC. It yields the protein CASSLGPEGGGYTF.

The V and J genes are TRBV15 and TRBJ1-5; no reliable D call. The V end was cut by 0 bases, the J end by 7 bases, with 13 bases between. The germline gives CDR1 LNHNV, CDR2 YYDKDF (reference sequence). CDR3 length: 15 amino acids. The CDR3 spells CATSRDSVPGQPQHF. For the CDR3, the DNA is TGTGCCACCAGCAGAGATTCTGTCCCCGGGCAGCCCCAGCATTTT.

A word on this clone: The junction does not match germline at one end; this may be a read error. The rearrangement uses TRBV5-5 and TRBJ1-1; no reliable D call. This CDR3 region has 12 residues. Looked up from germline, CDR1 is SGHKS and CDR2 is YYEKEE (reference sequence). The CDR3 nucleotides are TGTACCAGCAGCTTATATGACACTGAAGCTTTCTTT. Translation gives CTSSLYDTEAFF.

This chain links TRBV5-1 with TRBJ1-2; 7 positions agree with TRBD1. V dropped 3 bases and J dropped 4; count of bases not matched to a gene: 0. The CDR3 loop spans 12 amino acids. Germline CDR1 is SGHRS and CDR2 is YFSETQ. CDR3 in DNA: TGCGCCAGCAGCTGGGACAGCTATGGCTACACCTTC. This translates into CASSWDSYGYTF.

The V gene is TRBV4-1, the J gene TRBJ1-1; tentative D call: TRBD1 (6 bases). Looked up from germline, CDR1 is MGHRA and CDR2 is YSYEKL. This CDR3 region has 14 residues. Trimming removed 5 bases at V and 4 bases at J, with 14 bases between. CDR3 loop: CASSAQGGGTEAFF. The CDR3 DNA reads TGCGCCAGCAGCGCACAGGGCGGAGGCACTGAAGCTTTCTTT.

The chain recombines TRBV30 with TRBJ2-5, with 9 bases that match TRBD1. The CDR3 is made up of 14 amino acids. Germline V lookup: CDR1 GTSNPN, CDR2 SVGIG (reference sequence). V was clipped by 2 bases and J by 5 bases; unmatched bases: 6. For the CDR3, the DNA is TGTGCCTGGAGTTACAGGGGGCGGCAGGAGACCCAGTACTTC. It codes for CAWSYRGRQETQYF.

V usage is TRBV9 and J usage is TRBJ2-3, with 11 bases lining up with TRBD1. There are 15 residues in the CDR3. Germline-derived CDR1 and CDR2 are SGDLS and YYNGEE. After removal of 4 bases from V and 4 bases from J, the junction contained 5 bases not matched to a gene. The CDR3 DNA follows: TGTGCCAGCAGCTCCGGGACAGGGGGGGCAGATACGCAGTATTTT. Residues: CASSSGTGGADTQYF.

The chain carries TRBV6-2 or TRBV6-3 and TRBJ1-2, with D hard to call. Trimming removed 3 bases from V and 3 bases from J, with 8 bases in between. CDR3 size: 13 residues. Germline-derived CDR1 and CDR2 are MNHEY and SVGEGT. CDR3 residues: CASSYTEYYGYTF. The CDR3 DNA sequence: TGTGCCAGCAGTTATACAGAATACTATGGCTACACCTTC.

This chain connects TRBV6-5 to TRBJ1-1; possible D gene TRBD1, 6 bases. V shed 3 bases and J shed 1 base, with 12 bases lying between them. The CDR3 has 15 amino acids. The germline V gene encodes CDR1 MNHEY and CDR2 SVGAGI. The CDR3, as DNA: TGTGCCAGCAGTTATGATAGGACAGCGAACACTGAAGCTTTCTTT. Its protein product is CASSYDRTANTEAFF.

The chain is built from TRBV12-3 or TRBV12-4 and TRBJ1-2; 9 nucleotides agree with TRBD1. This CDR3 has 13 amino acids. Germline trimming cut 5 bases from V and 6 bases from J; bases unmatched to any gene: 4. This CDR3 is CASSDRGMNGYTF. The DNA of the CDR3 is TGTGCCAGCAGTGACAGGGGGATGAATGGCTACACCTTC.

This rearrangement joins TRBV18 to TRBJ2-1; TRBD2 is a possible D gene (5 bases). The CDR3 totals 19 residues. V was pared by 3 bases and J by 1 base, with 22 bases between. CDR1 KGHSH and CDR2 LQKENI come from the germline V gene. The CDR3 DNA is TGTGCCAGCTCACCTAAACAGAATACCGGCCGGGGTTCCTACAATGAGCAGTTCTTC. Translated: CASSPKQNTGRGSYNEQFF.

J is TRBJ2-2 and V is TRBV7-9; no clear D gene. This CDR3 has 14 residues. The V gene lost 1 base and the J gene lost 6 bases, with 9 bases spanning the gap. Germline CDR1 and CDR2: SEHNR and FQNEAQ (reference sequence). CDR3 DNA sequence: TGTGCCAGCAGCTTAGTAGAACAGCCCGGGGAGCTGTTTTTT. Translation: CASSLVEQPGELFF. The full variable domain, rest sourced from reference TRBV7-9 and TRBJ2-2, is DTGVSQNPRHKITKRGQNVTFRCDPISEHNRLYWYRQTLGQGPEFLTYFQNEAQLEKSRLLSDRFSAERPKGSFSTLEIQRTEQGDSAMYLCASSLVEQPGELFFGEGSRLTVL.

The chain has TRBV19 and TRBJ2-3, with 11 bases lining up with TRBD2. Germline V gives CDR1 LNHDA, CDR2 SQIVND (reference sequence). The CDR3 is 16 amino acids. The J segment lost 2 bases and the V segment lost 4 bases, leaving 5 bases of the junction unmatched. CDR3 coding DNA: TGTGCCAGTAGTAAACTAGCGGGGGCCCTCACAGATACGCAGTATTTT. It encodes CASSKLAGALTDTQYF.

V is TRBV2 and J is TRBJ2-7; 8 nucleotides agree with TRBD1. The germline gives CDR1 SNHLY, CDR2 FYNNEI. Trimming removed 2 bases from V and 5 bases from J; junction bases left unmatched: 5. CDR3 length: 14 residues. Here the CDR3 reads CASSEQGALDEQYF. CDR3 nucleotide sequence: TGTGCCAGCAGTGAACAGGGGGCTCTTGACGAGCAGTACTTC.

V is TRBV28 and J is TRBJ2-1; D possibly corresponds to TRBD1 (6 bases). Trimming removed 2 bases from V and 9 bases from J, with 17 bases in between. There are 15 residues in the CDR3. CDR1 is MDHEN and CDR2 is SYDVKM in the germline V gene. CDR3 residues: CASSLDTRGPGEQFF. The CDR3 bases are TGTGCCAGCAGTTTAGATACCAGGGGTCCGGGTGAGCAGTTCTTC.